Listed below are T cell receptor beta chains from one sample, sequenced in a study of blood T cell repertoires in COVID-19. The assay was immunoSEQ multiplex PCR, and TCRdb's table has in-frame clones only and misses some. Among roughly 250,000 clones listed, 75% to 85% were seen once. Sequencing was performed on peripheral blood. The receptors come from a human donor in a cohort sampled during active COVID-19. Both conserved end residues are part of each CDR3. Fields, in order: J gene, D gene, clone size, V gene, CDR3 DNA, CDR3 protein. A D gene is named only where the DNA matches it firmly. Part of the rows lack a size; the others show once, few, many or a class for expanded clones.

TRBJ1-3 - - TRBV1 TGCACCAGAGGGACAGGGCCAGCAGGAAACACCATATATTTT CTRGTGPAGNTIYF
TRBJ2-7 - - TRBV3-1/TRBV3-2 TGTGCCAGCAGCCAAGGGACTACCTCCTACGAGCAGTACTTC CASSQGTTSYEQYF
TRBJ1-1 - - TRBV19 TGTGCCAGTAGTATCGTATGGCAGGGGAAGGGGATGGCTGAAGCTTTCTTT CASSIVWQGKGMAEAFF
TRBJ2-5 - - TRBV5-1 TGCGCCAGCAGCCCCCAGGGTCCTTTAGAGACCCAGTACTTC CASSPQGPLETQYF
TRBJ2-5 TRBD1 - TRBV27 TGTGCCAGCAGTTCGGGACAGGGTCTCGAGACCCAGTACTTC CASSSGQGLETQYF
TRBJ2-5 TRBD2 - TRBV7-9 TGTGCCAGCAGCTTACGACCGTTACTAGCGGGAGAAGAGACCCAGTACTTC CASSLRPLLAGEETQYF
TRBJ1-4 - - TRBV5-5 TGTGCCAGCAGCCAAGGACAGATTAATGAAAAACTGTTTTTT CASSQGQINEKLFF
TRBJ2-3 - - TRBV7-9 TGTGCCAGCAGCCCGGACAGTTCCACAGATACGCAGTATTTT CASSPDSSTDTQYF
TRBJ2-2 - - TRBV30 TGTGCCTGGAGTGTATTCACAGAGTTAACCGGGGAGCTGTTTTTT CAWSVFTELTGELFF
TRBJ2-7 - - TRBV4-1 TGCGCCAGCAGAAACAGCAGGGGGGCCCACTACGAGCAGTACTTC CASRNSRGAHYEQYF
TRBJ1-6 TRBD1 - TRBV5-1 TGCGCCAGCAGGCCCACATCCGGGACAGCTAATTCACCCCTCCACTTT CASRPTSGTANSPLHF
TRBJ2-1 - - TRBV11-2 TGTGCCAGCAGCCCCAGGAGGGCCGGCTCCTACAATGAGCAGTTCTTC CASSPRRAGSYNEQFF
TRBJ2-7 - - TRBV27 TGTGCCAGCAGTTCTCCCTCCTACGAGCAGTACTTC CASSSPSYEQYF
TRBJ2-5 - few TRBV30 TGTGCCTGGAGTGTACAGATCCAAGAGACCCAGTACTTC CAWSVQIQETQYF
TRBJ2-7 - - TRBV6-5 TGTGCCAGCAGTTACTCGCGGGTGGGCTACGAGCAGTACTTC CASSYSRVGYEQYF
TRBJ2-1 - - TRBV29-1 TGCAGCGTGGCTTCCACCTACGGGGGTGAGCAGTTCTTC CSVASTYGGEQFF
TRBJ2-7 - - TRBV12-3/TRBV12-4 TGTGCCAGCAGTCTCGACATAGCCTACGAGCAGTACTTC CASSLDIAYEQYF
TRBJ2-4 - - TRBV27 TGTGCCAGCAGTCCCCGGAGGGGGCGTAGAGAATTTAGGAGGGACAAAAACATTCAGTACTTC CASSPRRGRREFRRDKNIQYF
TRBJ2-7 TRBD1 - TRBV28 TGTGCCAGCAGTTCAGTGACAGGGGCGAAACCCTACGAGCAGTACTTC CASSSVTGAKPYEQYF
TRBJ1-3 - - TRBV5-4 TGTGCCAGCAGCCCTCGAGACTCCTCTGGAAACACCATATATTTT CASSPRDSSGNTIYF
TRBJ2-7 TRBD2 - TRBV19 TGTGCCTTTCCAGCGGGGGGCCTGGGGTACGAGCAGTACTTC CAFPAGGLGYEQYF
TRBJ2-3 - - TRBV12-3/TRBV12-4 TGTGCCAGCAGTCTAAACACAGATACGCAGTATTTT CASSLNTDTQYF
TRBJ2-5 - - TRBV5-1 TGCGCCAGCAGCTTGTTACAGGGAATGGGAGAGACCCAGTACTTC CASSLLQGMGETQYF
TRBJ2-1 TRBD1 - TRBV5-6 TGTGCCAGCAGCTTTGGGACAGGGGGCTCTAATGAGCAGTTCTTC CASSFGTGGSNEQFF
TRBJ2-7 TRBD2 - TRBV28 TGTGCCAGCAGTTTATCGGGGGGCGAGCAGTACTTC CASSLSGGEQYF
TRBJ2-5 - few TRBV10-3 TGTGCCATCTCCGGTTCGGGGGAGACCCAGTACTTC CAISGSGETQYF
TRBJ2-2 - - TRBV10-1 TGCGCCAGCAGTGAGGAACTAACCGGGGAGCTGTTTTTT CASSEELTGELFF
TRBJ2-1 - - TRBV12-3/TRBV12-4 TGTGCCAGCATGCTGAGGAGTCACAATGAGCAGTTCTTC CASMLRSHNEQFF
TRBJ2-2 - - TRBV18 TGTGCCAGCTCACCGAAAGGGGGCACCGGGGAGCTGTTTTTT CASSPKGGTGELFF
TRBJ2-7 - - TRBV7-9 TGTGCCAGCAGCCCCGATCGGTGGTTTCGCGAGCAGTACTTC CASSPDRWFREQYF
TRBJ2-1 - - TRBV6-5 TGTGCCAGCAGTTCAGGGGAGGGTTACAATGAGCAGTTCTTC CASSSGEGYNEQFF
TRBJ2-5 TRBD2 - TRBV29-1 TGCAGCGTTCCTAGATTGCTAGCGGGCCGACAAGAGACCCAGTACTTC CSVPRLLAGRQETQYF
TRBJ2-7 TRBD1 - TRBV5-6 TGTGCCAGCAGCTTTGGACAGGGGGGCTACGAGCAGTACTTC CASSFGQGGYEQYF
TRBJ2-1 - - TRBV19 TGTGCCAGTAGTAGGGTAGCGCGGACCCCCTACAATGAGCAGTTCTTC CASSRVARTPYNEQFF
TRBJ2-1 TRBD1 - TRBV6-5 TGTGCCAGCAAGGTGGGGGACAGGACCTACAATGAGCAGTTCTTC CASKVGDRTYNEQFF
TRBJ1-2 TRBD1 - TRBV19 TGTGCCAGTAGTATAGCCGGGACAGCCGCACCTCTTGGCTACACCTTC CASSIAGTAAPLGYTF
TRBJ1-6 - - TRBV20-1 TGCAGTGCTAGTGGGGGGGGCGCGAGGAATTCACCCCTCCACTTT CSASGGGARNSPLHF
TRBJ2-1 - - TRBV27 TGTGCCAGCAGTTTTTGGCGGGAACACAATGAGCAGTTCTTC CASSFWREHNEQFF
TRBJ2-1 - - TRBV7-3 TGTGCCAGCAGCTCCCCCGTTTCCCCCGATGAGCAGTTCTTC CASSSPVSPDEQFF
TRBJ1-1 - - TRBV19 TGTGCCACGCGCAGCGTGTACGACACTGAAGCTTTCTTT CATRSVYDTEAFF
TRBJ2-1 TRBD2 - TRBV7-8 TGTGCCAGCAGCCCTCGGACTGGGACTAGCGGGCTTAATGAGCAGTTCTTC CASSPRTGTSGLNEQFF
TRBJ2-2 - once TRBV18 TGTGCCAGCTCACCACAGGGGTCGAACACCGGGGAGCTGTTTTTT CASSPQGSNTGELFF
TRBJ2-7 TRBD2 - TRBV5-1 TGCGCCAGCAGGGTAGCGGGAAGCTACGAGCAGTACTTC CASRVAGSYEQYF
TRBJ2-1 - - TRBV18 TGTGCCAGCTCACCACCAAGTGAGGTGGATGAGCAGTTCTTC CASSPPSEVDEQFF
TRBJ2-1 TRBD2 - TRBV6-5 TGTGCCAGCAGGGTACTAGCGGGGGCCTACAATGAGCAGTTCTTC CASRVLAGAYNEQFF
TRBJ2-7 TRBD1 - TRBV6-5 TGTGCCTCGCTCCGGACAGGGGCGTCCTACGAGCAGTACTTC CASLRTGASYEQYF
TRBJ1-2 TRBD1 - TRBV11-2 TGTGCCAGCAGCCCATGGGACAGGGAAGTGCGGGGCTACACCTTC CASSPWDREVRGYTF
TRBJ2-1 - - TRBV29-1 TGCAGCGTTTCGGGAGTCGGTTACAATGAGCAGTTCTTC CSVSGVGYNEQFF
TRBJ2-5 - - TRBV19 TGTGCCAGTAGTTCGAGTGAGACCCAGTACTTC CASSSSETQYF
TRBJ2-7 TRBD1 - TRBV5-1 TGCGCCAGCAGCTTGATCCCCGGGACAGGAGTCTACGAGCAGTACTTC CASSLIPGTGVYEQYF
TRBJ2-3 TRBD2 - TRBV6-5 TGTGCCAGCAGTAGAGGGACTAGCAGCACAGATACGCAGTATTTT CASSRGTSSTDTQYF
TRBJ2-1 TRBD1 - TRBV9 TGTGCCAGCAGGGGACAGGGGGTGTACAATGAGCAGTTCTTC CASRGQGVYNEQFF
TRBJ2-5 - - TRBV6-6 TGTGCCAGCAGTTACCGAACAGGGCCCCGACAAGAGACCCAGTACTTC CASSYRTGPRQETQYF
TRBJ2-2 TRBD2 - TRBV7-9 TGTGCCAGCAGCTTCGGGACTAGTGGGACCGGGGAGCTGTTTTTT CASSFGTSGTGELFF